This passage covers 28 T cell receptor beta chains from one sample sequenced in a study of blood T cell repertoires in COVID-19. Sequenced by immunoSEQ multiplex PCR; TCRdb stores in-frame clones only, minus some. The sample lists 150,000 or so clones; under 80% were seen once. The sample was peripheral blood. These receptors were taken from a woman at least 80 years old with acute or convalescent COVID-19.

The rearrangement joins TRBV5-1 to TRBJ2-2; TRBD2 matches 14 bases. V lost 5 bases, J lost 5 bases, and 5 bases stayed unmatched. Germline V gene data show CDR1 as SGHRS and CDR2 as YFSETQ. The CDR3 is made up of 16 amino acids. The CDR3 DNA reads TGCGCCAGCAGTAGTGGACTAGCGGGAGGAACCGGGGAGCTGTTTTTT. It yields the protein CASSSGLAGGTGELFF.

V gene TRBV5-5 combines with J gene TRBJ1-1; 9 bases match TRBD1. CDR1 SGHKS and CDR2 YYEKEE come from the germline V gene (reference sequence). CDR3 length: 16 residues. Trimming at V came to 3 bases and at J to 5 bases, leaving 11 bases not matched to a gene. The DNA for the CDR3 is TGTGCCAGCAGCTCGACGGGACGGGACAGGGATACTGAAGCTTTCTTT. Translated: CASSSTGRDRDTEAFF.

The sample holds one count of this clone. The CDR3: CASSQLTGGADGYTF. DNA of the CDR3: TGCGCCAGCAGCCAGTTGACAGGGGGCGCGGATGGCTACACCTTC. This chain joins TRBV4-3 and TRBJ1-2; 10 positions agree with TRBD1. V lost 3 bases and J lost 6; bases outside the gene matches: 7. CDR1 and CDR2 (germline): LGHNA, YSLEER. The CDR3 runs to 15 residues.

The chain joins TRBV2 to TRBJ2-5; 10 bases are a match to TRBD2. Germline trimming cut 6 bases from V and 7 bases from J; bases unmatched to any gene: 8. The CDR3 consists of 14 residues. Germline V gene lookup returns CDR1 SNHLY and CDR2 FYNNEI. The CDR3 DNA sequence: TGTGCCAGCAGAGACCGGACTAGCGGAGGGACCCAGTACTTC. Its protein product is CASRDRTSGGTQYF.

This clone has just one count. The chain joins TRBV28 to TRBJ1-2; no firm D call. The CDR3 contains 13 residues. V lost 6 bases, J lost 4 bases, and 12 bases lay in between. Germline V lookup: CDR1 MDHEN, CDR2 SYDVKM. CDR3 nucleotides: TGTGCCAGCAGACCGGAGGTTGGCTATGGCTACACCTTC. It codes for CASRPEVGYGYTF.

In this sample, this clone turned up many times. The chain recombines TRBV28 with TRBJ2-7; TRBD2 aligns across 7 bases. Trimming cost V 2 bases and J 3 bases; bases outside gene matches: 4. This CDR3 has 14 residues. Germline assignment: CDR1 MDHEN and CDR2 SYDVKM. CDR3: CASSLAGVLYEQYF. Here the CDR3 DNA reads TGTGCCAGCAGTTTAGCGGGAGTTCTCTACGAGCAGTACTTC.

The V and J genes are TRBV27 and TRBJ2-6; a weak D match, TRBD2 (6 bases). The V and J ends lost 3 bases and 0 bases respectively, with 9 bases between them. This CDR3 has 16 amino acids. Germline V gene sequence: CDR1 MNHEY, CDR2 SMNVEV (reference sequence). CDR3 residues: CASSFGGSSGANVLTF. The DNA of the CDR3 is TGTGCCAGCAGTTTCGGAGGGAGCTCTGGGGCCAACGTCCTGACTTTC. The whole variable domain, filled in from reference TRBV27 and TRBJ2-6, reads EAQVTQNPRYLITVTGKKLTVTCSQNMNHEYMSWYRQDPGLGLRQIYYSMNVEVTDKGDVPEGYKVSRKEKRNFPLILESPSPNQTSLYFCASSFGGSSGANVLTFGAGSRLTVL.

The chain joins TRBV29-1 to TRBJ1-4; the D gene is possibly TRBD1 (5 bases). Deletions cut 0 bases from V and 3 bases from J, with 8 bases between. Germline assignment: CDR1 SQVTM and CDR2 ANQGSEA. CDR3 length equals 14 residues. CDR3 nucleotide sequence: TGCAGCGTTGAAGATAAGACAGCTAATGAAAAACTGTTTTTT. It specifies CSVEDKTANEKLFF. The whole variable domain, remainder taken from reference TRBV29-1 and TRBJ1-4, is SAVISQKPSRDICQRGTSLTIQCQVDSQVTMMFWYRQQPGQSLTLIATANQGSEATYESGFVIDKFPISRPNLTFSTLTVSNMSPEDSSIYLCSVEDKTANEKLFFGSGTQLSVL.

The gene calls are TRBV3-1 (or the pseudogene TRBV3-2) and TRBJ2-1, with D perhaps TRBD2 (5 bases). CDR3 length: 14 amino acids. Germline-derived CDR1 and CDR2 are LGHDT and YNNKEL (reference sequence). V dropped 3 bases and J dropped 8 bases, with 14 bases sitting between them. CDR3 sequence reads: CASSHPLVPHEQFF. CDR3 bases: TGTGCCAGCAGCCACCCACTAGTTCCCCATGAGCAGTTCTTC.

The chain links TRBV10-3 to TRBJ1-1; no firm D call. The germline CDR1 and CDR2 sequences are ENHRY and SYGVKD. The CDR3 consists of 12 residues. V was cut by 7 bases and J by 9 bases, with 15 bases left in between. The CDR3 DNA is TGTGCCATCAAATCCCCCGGAGAGAAAGCTTTCTTT. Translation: CAIKSPGEKAFF.

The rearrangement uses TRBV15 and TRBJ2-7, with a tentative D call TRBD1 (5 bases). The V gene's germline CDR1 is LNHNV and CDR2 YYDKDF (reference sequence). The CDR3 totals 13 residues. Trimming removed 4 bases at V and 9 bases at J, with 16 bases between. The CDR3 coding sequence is TGTGCCACCAGCATAAAGGACATCGGACGGCAGTACTTC. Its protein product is CATSIKDIGRQYF.

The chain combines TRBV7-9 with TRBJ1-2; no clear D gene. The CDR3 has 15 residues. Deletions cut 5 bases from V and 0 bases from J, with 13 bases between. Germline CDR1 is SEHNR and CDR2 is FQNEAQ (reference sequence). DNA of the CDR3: TGTGCCAGCAGCCCCGGTGCCAGGCCTAACTATGGCTACACCTTC. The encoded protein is CASSPGARPNYGYTF.

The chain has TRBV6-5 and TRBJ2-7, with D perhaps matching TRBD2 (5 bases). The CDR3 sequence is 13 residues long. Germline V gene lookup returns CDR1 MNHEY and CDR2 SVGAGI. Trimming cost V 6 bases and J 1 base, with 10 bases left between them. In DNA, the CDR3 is TGTGCCAGCAGGAAAGGACTTTCCTACGAGCAGTACTTC. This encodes CASRKGLSYEQYF.

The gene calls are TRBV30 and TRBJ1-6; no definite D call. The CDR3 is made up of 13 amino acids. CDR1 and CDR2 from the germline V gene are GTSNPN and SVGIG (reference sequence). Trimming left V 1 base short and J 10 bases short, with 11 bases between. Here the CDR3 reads CAWSAYTGSPLHF. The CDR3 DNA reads TGTGCCTGGAGTGCCTATACGGGGTCACCCCTCCACTTT.

As DNA, the CDR3 is TGTGCCAGCAGAGCTGGACTAGCGGGTACAGATACGCAGTATTTT. It translates to CASRAGLAGTDTQYF. The chain carries TRBV2 and TRBJ2-3; 11 bases line up with TRBD2. The CDR3 consists of 15 residues. Per germline, CDR1 SNHLY and CDR2 FYNNEI. Germline trimming cut 6 bases from V and 3 bases from J; bases unmatched to any gene: 5.

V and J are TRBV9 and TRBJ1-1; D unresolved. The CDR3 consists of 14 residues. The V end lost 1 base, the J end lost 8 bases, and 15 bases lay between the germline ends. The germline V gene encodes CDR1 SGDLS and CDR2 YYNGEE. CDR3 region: CASSVPGEGQEAFF. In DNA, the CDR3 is TGTGCCAGCAGCGTACCCGGGGAGGGCCAAGAAGCTTTCTTT. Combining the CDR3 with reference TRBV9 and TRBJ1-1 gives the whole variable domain DSGVTQTPKHLITATGQRVTLRCSPRSGDLSVYWYQQSLDQGLQFLIQYYNGEERAKGNILERFSAQQFPDLHSELNLSSLELGDSALYFCASSVPGEGQEAFFGQGTRLTVV.

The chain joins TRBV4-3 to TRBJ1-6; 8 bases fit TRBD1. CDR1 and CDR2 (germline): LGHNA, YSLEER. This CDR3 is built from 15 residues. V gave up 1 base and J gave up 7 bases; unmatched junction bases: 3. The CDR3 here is CASSQVAGGNSPLHF. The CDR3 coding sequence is TGCGCCAGCAGCCAAGTCGCAGGGGGCAATTCACCCCTCCACTTT.

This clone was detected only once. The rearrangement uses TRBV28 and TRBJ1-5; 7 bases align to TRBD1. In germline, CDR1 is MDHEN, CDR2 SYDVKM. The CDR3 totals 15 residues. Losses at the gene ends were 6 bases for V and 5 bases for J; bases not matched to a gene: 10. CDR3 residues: CASSPQGPRHQPQHF. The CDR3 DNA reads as TGTGCCAGCAGCCCACAGGGGCCGCGGCATCAGCCCCAGCATTTT.

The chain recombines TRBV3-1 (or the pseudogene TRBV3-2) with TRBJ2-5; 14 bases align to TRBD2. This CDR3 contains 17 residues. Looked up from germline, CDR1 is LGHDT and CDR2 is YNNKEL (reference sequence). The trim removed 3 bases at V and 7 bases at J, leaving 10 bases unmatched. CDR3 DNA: TGTGCCAGCAGCCATTCCCCGGGACTAGCGGGAGAGGGGACCCAGTACTTC. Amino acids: CASSHSPGLAGEGTQYF.

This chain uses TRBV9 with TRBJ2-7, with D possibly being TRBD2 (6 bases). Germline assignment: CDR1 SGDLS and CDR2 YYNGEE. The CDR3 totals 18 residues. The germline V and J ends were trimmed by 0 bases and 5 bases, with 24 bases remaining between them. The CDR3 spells CASSVDGIPTGVGNEQYF. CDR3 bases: TGTGCCAGCAGCGTAGATGGGATCCCGACGGGAGTGGGAAACGAGCAGTACTTC.

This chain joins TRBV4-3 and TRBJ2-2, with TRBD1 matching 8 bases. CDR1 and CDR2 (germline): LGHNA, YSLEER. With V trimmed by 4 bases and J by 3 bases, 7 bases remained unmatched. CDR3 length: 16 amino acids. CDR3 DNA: TGCGCCAGCAGCCTTGGGGACAGGCGTTACACCGGGGAGCTGTTTTTT. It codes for CASSLGDRRYTGELFF.

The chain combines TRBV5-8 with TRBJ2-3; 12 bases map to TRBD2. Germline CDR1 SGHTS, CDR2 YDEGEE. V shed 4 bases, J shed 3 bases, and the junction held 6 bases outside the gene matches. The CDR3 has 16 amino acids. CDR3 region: CASSTSTSGSTDTQYF. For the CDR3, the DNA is TGTGCCAGCAGCACCTCGACTAGCGGGAGTACAGATACGCAGTATTTT.

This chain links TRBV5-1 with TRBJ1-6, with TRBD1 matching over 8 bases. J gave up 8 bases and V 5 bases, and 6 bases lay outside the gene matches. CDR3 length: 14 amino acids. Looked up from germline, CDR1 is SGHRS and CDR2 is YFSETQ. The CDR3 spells CASRLTGDYSPLHF. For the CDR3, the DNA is TGCGCCAGCAGGCTGACAGGGGACTATTCACCCCTCCACTTT.

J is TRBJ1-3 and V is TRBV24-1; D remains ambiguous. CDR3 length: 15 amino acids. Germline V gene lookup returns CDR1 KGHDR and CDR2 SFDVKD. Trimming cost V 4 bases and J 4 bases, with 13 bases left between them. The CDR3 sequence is CATSDPRAGGNTIYF. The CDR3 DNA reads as TGTGCCACCAGTGACCCGCGGGCGGGAGGAAACACCATATATTTT.

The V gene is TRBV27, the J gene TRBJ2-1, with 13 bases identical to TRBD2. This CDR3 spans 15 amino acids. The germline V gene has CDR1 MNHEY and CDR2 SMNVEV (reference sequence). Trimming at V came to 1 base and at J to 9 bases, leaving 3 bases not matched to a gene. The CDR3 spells CASSLWTSGSSEQFF. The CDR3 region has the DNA TGTGCCAGCAGTTTATGGACTAGCGGGAGTAGTGAGCAGTTCTTC.

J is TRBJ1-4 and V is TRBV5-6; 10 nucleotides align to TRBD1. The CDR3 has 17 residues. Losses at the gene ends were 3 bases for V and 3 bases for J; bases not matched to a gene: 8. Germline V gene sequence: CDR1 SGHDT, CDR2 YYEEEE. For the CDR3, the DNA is TGTGCCAGCAGCTCGCCCAGGACAGGGGGGTCTAATGAAAAACTGTTTTTT. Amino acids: CASSSPRTGGSNEKLFF.

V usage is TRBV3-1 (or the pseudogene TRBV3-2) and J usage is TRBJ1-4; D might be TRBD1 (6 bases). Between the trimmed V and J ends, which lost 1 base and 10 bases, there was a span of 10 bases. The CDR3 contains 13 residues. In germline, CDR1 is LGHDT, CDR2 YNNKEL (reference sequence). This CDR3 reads CASSQGDNPKLFF. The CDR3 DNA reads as TGTGCCAGCAGCCAAGGGGACAACCCAAAACTGTTTTTT.

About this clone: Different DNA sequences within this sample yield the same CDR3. The CDR3, as DNA: TGTGCCAGCTCACCAAGACTAGCGGGGAGCACAGATACGCAGTATTTT. As protein: CASSPRLAGSTDTQYF. The chain couples TRBV18 to TRBJ2-3; TRBD2 matches at 11 bases. Trimming cost V 2 bases and J 0 bases; bases outside gene matches: 1. This CDR3 region has 16 residues. Germline V gene lookup returns CDR1 KGHSH and CDR2 LQKENI.